The 19 T cell receptor beta chains in this list originate from one sample, sequenced in a study of blood T cell repertoires in COVID-19. TCRdb's copy holds only in-frame clones and misses some; the assay was immunoSEQ multiplex PCR. The sample holds roughly 250,000 clones; about 88% are singletons and the top ten take 3%. The sample comprised PBMCs or T cells enriched from blood (not recorded which). The receptors were sampled from a woman in her forties or fifties who had recovered from COVID-19.

The rearrangement links TRBV7-2 to TRBJ2-3, with TRBD2 identical over 13 bases. V dropped 3 bases and J dropped 12; count of bases not matched to a gene: 6. This CDR3 contains 14 residues. CDR1 SGHTA and CDR2 FQGNSA come from the germline V gene. The CDR3 spells CASSFGLAGAPQYF. The CDR3 coding sequence is TGTGCCAGCAGCTTTGGACTAGCGGGAGCCCCCCAGTATTTT.

V gene TRBV15 combines with J gene TRBJ1-3; TRBD1 agrees at 10 bases. Unmatched junction bases numbered 6, after V lost 7 bases and J lost 3 bases. The CDR3 runs 15 residues. The germline V gene encodes CDR1 LNHNV and CDR2 YYDKDF (reference sequence). The DNA for the CDR3 is TGTGCCACCAATCGGGACAGGGGATTTGGAAACACCATATATTTT. Protein: CATNRDRGFGNTIYF.

The chain combines TRBV7-2 with TRBJ2-5; 9 positions agree with TRBD1. V was clipped by 6 bases and J by 7 bases; unmatched bases: 9. The CDR3 covers 14 residues. Germline CDR1 reads SGHTA; CDR2 reads FQGNSA. CDR3 DNA sequence: TGTGCCAGCAGACAAGGGGGACAGGGCTCGACCCAGTACTTC. It encodes CASRQGGQGSTQYF.

The V call is TRBV21-1, the J call TRBJ2-2; the D segment call TRBD2 is taken from the table without a DNA check. TRBV21-1 is a pseudogene locus. CDR3 size: 14 residues. CDR3 sequence reads: CASSKGRNTGELFF. The CDR3 region has the DNA TGTGCCAGCAGCAAAGGGAGGAACACCGGGGAGCTGTTTTTT.

The chain uses TRBV28 and TRBJ1-2; no reliable D call. Germline V gene sequence: CDR1 MDHEN, CDR2 SYDVKM. The CDR3 extends over 14 amino acids. V was trimmed by 6 bases and J by 8 bases, leaving 19 bases between them. The chain's CDR3 is CASSTRTGWWGYTF. The CDR3 bases are TGTGCCAGCAGCACGAGGACGGGGTGGTGGGGCTACACCTTC.

The chain carries TRBV10-3 and TRBJ1-1; 11 positions match TRBD1. After removal of 7 bases from V and 1 base from J, the junction contained 8 bases not matched to a gene. The CDR3 is 16 residues long. Germline CDR1 reads ENHRY; CDR2 reads SYGVKD. CDR3 in amino acids: CAITKGTGGKNTEAFF. CDR3 DNA sequence: TGTGCCATCACCAAGGGGACAGGGGGGAAGAACACTGAAGCTTTCTTT.

V gene TRBV29-1 combines with J gene TRBJ1-1; D call uncertain. There are 13 residues in the CDR3. Germline V gene lookup returns CDR1 SQVTM and CDR2 ANQGSEA. The V end lost 7 bases, the J end lost 0 bases, and 12 bases lay between the germline ends. This CDR3 reads CSASGRMNTEAFF. The CDR3 DNA reads as TGCAGCGCTTCGGGTCGGATGAACACTGAAGCTTTCTTT.

The chain has TRBV7-3 and TRBJ1-1; D is possibly TRBD1 (6 bases). V gave up 3 bases and J gave up 9 bases, with 14 bases separating them. CDR3 length: 13 residues. From germline, CDR1 is SGHTA and CDR2 FQGTGA. The CDR3 region is CASSLGRTDQAFF. CDR3 in DNA: TGTGCCAGCAGCTTGGGACGGACAGACCAAGCTTTCTTT.

V gene TRBV6-2 or TRBV6-3 combines with J gene TRBJ1-1; weak D call: TRBD1 (5 bases). CDR3 length: 15 residues. V lost 5 bases and J lost 1, with 14 bases in between. Germline V lookup: CDR1 MNHEY, CDR2 SVGEGT. The CDR3 DNA reads TGTGCCAGCAGTGACCCCGGGACTTGGAACACTGAAGCTTTCTTT. This encodes CASSDPGTWNTEAFF.

This clone appeared once. The chain uses TRBV7-2 and TRBJ1-1, with unresolved D. Germline lookup yields CDR1 SGHTA and CDR2 FQGNSA. The CDR3 runs 15 residues. The ends were cut back, 1 base at V and 4 bases at J, with 13 bases in the middle. The CDR3 protein is CASSLVAGVGTEAFF. The CDR3 DNA sequence: TGTGCCAGCAGCTTAGTGGCGGGCGTGGGCACTGAAGCTTTCTTT.

This clone was observed once. This chain joins TRBV7-9 and TRBJ1-1; D is ambiguous. This CDR3 has 13 amino acids. The germline gives CDR1 SEHNR, CDR2 FQNEAQ (reference sequence). Trimming pared 7 bases from V and 1 base from J, leaving 10 bases between. The CDR3 region has the DNA TGTGCCAGCACCAACGGGGAGAACACTGAAGCTTTCTTT. It encodes CASTNGENTEAFF. The entire variable domain, with the rest obtained from reference TRBV7-9 and TRBJ1-1, is as follows: DTGVSQNPRHKITKRGQNVTFRCDPISEHNRLYWYRQTLGQGPEFLTYFQNEAQLEKSRLLSDRFSAERPKGSFSTLEIQRTEQGDSAMYLCASTNGENTEAFFGQGTRLTVV.

This chain links TRBV3-1 (or the pseudogene TRBV3-2) with TRBJ1-2; D unclear. The CDR3 is 14 amino acids. Trimming took 4 bases from V and 6 from J, leaving 15 bases between them. Germline values: CDR1 LGHDT, CDR2 YNNKEL (reference sequence). The CDR3 protein is CASSRRQPGDGYTF. The CDR3 DNA reads as TGTGCCAGCAGCCGCCGACAACCCGGCGATGGCTACACCTTC.

The CDR3 here is CASRGVSSYEQYF. Written as DNA, the CDR3 is TGTGCCAGTCGGGGGGTTTCCTCCTACGAGCAGTACTTC. This chain joins TRBV19 and TRBJ2-7, with 7 positions matching TRBD2. This CDR3 is built from 13 residues. Germline V lookup: CDR1 LNHDA, CDR2 SQIVND (reference sequence). V shed 8 bases and J 0 bases; nucleotides not matched to a gene: 4. The full variable domain, with the rest looked up from reference TRBV19 and TRBJ2-7, is DGGITQSPKYLFRKEGQNVTLSCEQNLNHDAMYWYRQDPGQGLRLIYYSQIVNDFQKGDIAEGYSVSREKKESFPLTVTSAQKNPTAFYLCASRGVSSYEQYFGPGTRLTVT.

The genes are TRBV5-4 and TRBJ2-2; D gene unclear. Germline CDR1 is SGHNT and CDR2 is YYREEE (reference sequence). The V end was cut by 0 bases, the J end by 4 bases, with 10 bases between. CDR3 size: 15 residues. CDR3 in amino acids: CASSLGTAGTGELFF. The CDR3 DNA reads TGTGCCAGCAGCTTGGGTACAGCAGGCACCGGGGAGCTGTTTTTT.

CDR3 coding DNA: TGTGCCAGCAGCTTAGGGGTTAGCGGGAGCTCCTACAATGAGCAGTTCTTC. Encoded protein: CASSLGVSGSSYNEQFF. The V and J genes are TRBV7-9 and TRBJ2-1; 9 nucleotides match TRBD2. Germline CDR1 is SEHNR and CDR2 is FQNEAQ (reference sequence). V gave up 1 base and J gave up 0 bases; unmatched junction bases: 4. The CDR3 covers 17 residues.

The chain combines TRBV10-3 with TRBJ1-5; 7 bases align to TRBD1. Germline V gene lookup returns CDR1 ENHRY and CDR2 SYGVKD. V shed 10 bases, J shed 3 bases, and the junction held 9 bases outside the gene matches. The length of the CDR3 is 14 residues. Written as DNA, the CDR3 is TGTGCCACCGGGACAGAACACGCCAATCAGCCCCAGCATTTT. Translation: CATGTEHANQPQHF.

The J gene is TRBJ2-3, the V gene TRBV9; 7 nucleotides line up with TRBD1. Germline-derived CDR1 and CDR2 are SGDLS and YYNGEE. This CDR3 has 16 amino acids. Trimming took 4 bases from V and 0 from J; bases not matched to a gene: 8. CDR3 sequence (DNA): TGTGCCAGCAGCCAGTGGGACAGTCGGAGCACAGATACGCAGTATTTT. The encoded protein is CASSQWDSRSTDTQYF. The whole variable domain, filled in from reference TRBV9 and TRBJ2-3, reads DSGVTQTPKHLITATGQRVTLRCSPRSGDLSVYWYQQSLDQGLQFLIQYYNGEERAKGNILERFSAQQFPDLHSELNLSSLELGDSALYFCASSQWDSRSTDTQYFGPGTRLTVL.

The V call is TRBV5-4, the J call TRBJ1-2; D might be TRBD1 (6 bases). Germline-derived CDR1 and CDR2 are SGHNT and YYREEE (reference sequence). There are 15 residues in the CDR3. Trimming cost V 1 base and J 4 bases, with 14 bases left between them. The CDR3 region is CASSLQGGRGYGYTF. In DNA form, the CDR3 reads TGTGCCAGCAGCTTGCAAGGGGGTAGAGGCTATGGCTACACCTTC.

This chain connects TRBV28 to TRBJ2-5; 9 bases align to TRBD2. The CDR3 is made up of 15 amino acids. CDR1 and CDR2 from the germline V gene are MDHEN and SYDVKM. Germline trimming cut 3 bases from V and 2 bases from J; bases unmatched to any gene: 4. The CDR3 bases are TGTGCCAGCAGTTTTGCGGGAGGGCCTCAAGAGACCCAGTACTTC. This encodes CASSFAGGPQETQYF.